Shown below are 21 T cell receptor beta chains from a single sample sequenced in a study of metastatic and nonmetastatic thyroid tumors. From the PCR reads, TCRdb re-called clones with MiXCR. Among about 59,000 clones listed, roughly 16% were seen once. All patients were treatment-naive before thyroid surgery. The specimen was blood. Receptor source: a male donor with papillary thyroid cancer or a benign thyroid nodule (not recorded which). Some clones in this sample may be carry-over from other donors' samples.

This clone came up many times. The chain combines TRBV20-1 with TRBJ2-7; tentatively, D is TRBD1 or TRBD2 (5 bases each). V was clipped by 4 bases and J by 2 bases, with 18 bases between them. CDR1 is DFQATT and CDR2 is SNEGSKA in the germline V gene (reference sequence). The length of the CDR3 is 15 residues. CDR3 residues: CSAKETGTATYEQYV. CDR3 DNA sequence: TGCAGTGCTAAAGAAACCGGGACGGCTACCTACGAGCAGTACGTC.

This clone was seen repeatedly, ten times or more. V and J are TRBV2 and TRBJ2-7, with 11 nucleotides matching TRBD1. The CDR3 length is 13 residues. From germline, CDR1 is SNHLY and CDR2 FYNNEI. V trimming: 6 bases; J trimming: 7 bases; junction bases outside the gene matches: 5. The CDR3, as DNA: TGTGCCAGCAGCCAGGGACAGGGGGGAGAGCAGTACTTC. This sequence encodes CASSQGQGGEQYF.

The CDR3 DNA reads as TGTGCCAGCAGTTATCGCGAACTAGCCAAAAACATTCAGTACTTC. Amino acid sequence: CASSYRELAKNIQYF. This sequence joins TRBV12-3 or TRBV12-4 and TRBJ2-4; D is undetermined. CDR3 length: 15 amino acids. The germline V and J ends were trimmed by 4 bases and 0 bases, with 10 bases remaining between them.

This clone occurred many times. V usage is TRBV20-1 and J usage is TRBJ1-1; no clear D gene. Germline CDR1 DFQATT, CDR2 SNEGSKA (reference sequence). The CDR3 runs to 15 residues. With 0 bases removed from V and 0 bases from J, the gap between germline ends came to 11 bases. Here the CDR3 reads CSARDLPVMNTEAFF. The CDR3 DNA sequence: TGCAGTGCTAGAGATCTCCCGGTAATGAACACTGAAGCTTTCTTT.

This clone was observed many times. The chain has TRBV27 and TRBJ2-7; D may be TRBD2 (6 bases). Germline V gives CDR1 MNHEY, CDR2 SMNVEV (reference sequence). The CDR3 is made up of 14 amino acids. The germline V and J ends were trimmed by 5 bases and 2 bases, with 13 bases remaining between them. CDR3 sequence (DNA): TGTGCCAGCAGTAGGCGGGAAAATCCCTACGAGCAGTACTTC. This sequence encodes CASSRRENPYEQYF.

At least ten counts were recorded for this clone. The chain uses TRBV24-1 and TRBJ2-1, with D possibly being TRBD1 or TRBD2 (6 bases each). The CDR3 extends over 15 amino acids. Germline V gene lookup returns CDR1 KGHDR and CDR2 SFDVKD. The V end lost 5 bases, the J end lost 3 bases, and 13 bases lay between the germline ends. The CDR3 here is CATSGGGSVYNEQFF. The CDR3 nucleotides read TGTGCCACCAGTGGAGGGGGGTCAGTCTACAATGAGCAGTTCTTC.

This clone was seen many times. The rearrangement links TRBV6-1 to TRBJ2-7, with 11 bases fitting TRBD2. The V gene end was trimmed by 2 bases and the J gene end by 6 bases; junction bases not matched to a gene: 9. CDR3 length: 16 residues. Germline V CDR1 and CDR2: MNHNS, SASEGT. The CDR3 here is CASSESVAGGPAEQYV. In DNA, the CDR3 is TGTGCCAGCAGTGAAAGCGTAGCGGGAGGGCCCGCCGAGCAGTACGTC.

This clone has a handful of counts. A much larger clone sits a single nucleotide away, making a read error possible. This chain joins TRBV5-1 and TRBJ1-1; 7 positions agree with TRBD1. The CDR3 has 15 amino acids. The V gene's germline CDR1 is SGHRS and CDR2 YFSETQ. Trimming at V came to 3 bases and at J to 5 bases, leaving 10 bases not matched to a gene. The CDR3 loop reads CASSCDGGGWTEAFF. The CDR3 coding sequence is TGCGCCAGCAGCTGCGACGGAGGGGGCTGGACTGAAGCTTTCTTT.

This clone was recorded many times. The CDR3: CASSLVASNTGELFF. The CDR3, as DNA: TGTGCCAGCAGCTTAGTGGCTTCGAACACCGGGGAGCTGTTTTTT. V and J are TRBV7-2 and TRBJ2-2; no firm D call. This CDR3 contains 15 residues. V was cut by 1 base and J by 0 bases, with 6 bases left in between. The germline V gene encodes CDR1 SGHTA and CDR2 FQGNSA.

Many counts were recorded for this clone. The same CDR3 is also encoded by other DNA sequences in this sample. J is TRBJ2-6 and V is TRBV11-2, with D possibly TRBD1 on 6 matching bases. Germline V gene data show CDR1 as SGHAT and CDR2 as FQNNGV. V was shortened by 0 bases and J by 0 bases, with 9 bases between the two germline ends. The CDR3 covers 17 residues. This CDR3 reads CASSLEGTHSGANVLTF. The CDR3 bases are TGTGCCAGCAGCTTAGAGGGGACACACTCTGGGGCCAACGTCCTGACTTTC.

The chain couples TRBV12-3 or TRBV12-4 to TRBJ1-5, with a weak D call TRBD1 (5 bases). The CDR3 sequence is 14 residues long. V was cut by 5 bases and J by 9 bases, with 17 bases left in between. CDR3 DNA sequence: TGTGCCAGCAGTCCAGGGAACCGACTTCGGCCCCAGCATTTT. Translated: CASSPGNRLRPQHF.

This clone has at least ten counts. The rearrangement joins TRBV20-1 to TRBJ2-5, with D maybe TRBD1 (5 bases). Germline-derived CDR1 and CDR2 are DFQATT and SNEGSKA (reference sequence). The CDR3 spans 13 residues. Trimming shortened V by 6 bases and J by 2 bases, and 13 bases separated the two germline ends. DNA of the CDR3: TGCAGTGCCACACAGGACGGGCAAGAGACCCAGTACTTC. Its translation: CSATQDGQETQYF.

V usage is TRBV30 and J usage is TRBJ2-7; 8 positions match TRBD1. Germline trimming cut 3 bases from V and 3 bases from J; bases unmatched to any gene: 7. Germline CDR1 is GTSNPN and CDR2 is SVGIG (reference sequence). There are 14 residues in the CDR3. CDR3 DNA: TGTGCCTGGAGCGATGGACAGGGTTACTACGAGCAGTACTTC. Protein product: CAWSDGQGYYEQYF.

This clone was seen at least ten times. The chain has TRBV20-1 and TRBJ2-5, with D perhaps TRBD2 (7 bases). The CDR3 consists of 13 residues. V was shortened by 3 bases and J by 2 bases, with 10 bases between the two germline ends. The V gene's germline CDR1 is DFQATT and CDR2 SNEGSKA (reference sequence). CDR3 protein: CSASGGQQETQYF. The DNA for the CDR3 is TGCAGTGCTAGCGGGGGGCAACAAGAGACCCAGTACTTC.

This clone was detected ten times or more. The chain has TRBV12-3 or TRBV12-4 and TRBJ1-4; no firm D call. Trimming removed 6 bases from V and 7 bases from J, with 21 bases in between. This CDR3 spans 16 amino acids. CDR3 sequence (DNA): TGTGCCAGCAGACGGACTTCAGAGGTAGGGCGTGAAAAACTGTTTTTT. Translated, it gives CASRRTSEVGREKLFF.

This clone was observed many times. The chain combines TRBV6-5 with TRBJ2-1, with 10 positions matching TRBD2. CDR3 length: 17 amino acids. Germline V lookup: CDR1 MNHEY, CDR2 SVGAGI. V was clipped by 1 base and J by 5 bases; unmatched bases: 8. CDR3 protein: CASSYYASGSVDNEQFF. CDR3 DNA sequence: TGTGCCAGCAGTTACTACGCTAGCGGGAGTGTCGACAATGAGCAGTTCTTC.

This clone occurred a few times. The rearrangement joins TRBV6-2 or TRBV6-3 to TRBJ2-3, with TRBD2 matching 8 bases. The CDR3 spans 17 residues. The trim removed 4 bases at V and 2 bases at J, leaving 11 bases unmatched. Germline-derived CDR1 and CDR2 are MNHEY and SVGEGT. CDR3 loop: CASSLGLRGALTDTQYF. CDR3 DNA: TGTGCCAGCAGTTTGGGCTTGCGGGGGGCCCTCACAGATACGCAGTATTTT.

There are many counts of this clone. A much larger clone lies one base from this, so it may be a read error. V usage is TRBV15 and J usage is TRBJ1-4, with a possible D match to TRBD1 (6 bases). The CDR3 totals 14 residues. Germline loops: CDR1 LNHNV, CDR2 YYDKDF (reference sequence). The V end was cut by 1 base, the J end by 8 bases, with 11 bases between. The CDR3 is CATSRGARGEKLFF. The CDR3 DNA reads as TGTGCCACCAGCAGAGGGGCCAGGGGCGAAAAACTGTTTTTT.

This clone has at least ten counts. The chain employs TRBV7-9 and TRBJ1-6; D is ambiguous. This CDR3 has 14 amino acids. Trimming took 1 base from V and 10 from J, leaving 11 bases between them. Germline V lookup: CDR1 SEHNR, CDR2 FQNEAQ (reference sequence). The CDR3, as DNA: TGTGCCAGCAGCTTAGACGCGCCGCGATCACCCCTCCACTTT. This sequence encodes CASSLDAPRSPLHF.

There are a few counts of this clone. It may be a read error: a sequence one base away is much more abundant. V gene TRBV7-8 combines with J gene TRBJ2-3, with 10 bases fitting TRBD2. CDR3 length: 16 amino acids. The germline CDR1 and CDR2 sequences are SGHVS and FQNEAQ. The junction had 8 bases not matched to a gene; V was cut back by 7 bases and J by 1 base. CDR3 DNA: TGTGCCAGCAACACACTAGCGGGAAGGGGCACAGATACGCAGTATTTT. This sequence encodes CASNTLAGRGTDTQYF.

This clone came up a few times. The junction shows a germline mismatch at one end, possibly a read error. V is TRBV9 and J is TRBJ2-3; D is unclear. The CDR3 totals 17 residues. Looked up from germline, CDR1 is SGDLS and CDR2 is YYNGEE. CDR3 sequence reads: CASSVAPTCLGTYTQYF. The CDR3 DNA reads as TGTGCCAGCAGCGTAGCCCCGACATGCTTGGGCACATATACGCAGTATTTT. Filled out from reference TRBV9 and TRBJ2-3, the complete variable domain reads DSGVTQTPKHLITATGQRVTLRCSPRSGDLSVYWYQQSLDQGLQFLIQYYNGEERAKGNILERFSAQQFPDLHSELNLSSLELGDSALYFCASSVAPTCLGTYTQYFGPGTRLTVL.